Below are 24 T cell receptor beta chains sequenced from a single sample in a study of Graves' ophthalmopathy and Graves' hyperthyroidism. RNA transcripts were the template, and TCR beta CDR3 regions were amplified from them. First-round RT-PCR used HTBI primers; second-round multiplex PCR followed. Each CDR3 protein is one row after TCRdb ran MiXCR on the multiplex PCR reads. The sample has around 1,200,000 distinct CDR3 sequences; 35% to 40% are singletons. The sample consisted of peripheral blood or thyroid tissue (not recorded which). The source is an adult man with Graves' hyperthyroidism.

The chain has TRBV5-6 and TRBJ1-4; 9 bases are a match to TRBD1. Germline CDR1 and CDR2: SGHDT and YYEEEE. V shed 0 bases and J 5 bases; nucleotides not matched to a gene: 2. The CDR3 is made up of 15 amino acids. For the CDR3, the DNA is TGTGCCAGCAGCTTGGTAGGGACAGGGAATGAAAAACTGTTTTTT. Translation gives CASSLVGTGNEKLFF.

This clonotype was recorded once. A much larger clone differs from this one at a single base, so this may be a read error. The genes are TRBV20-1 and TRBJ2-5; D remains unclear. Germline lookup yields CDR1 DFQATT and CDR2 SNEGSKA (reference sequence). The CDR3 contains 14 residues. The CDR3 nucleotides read TGCAGTGCTAGCCTCCCAGAGGCCCAAGAGGCCCAGTACTTC. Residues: CSASLPEAQEAQYF.

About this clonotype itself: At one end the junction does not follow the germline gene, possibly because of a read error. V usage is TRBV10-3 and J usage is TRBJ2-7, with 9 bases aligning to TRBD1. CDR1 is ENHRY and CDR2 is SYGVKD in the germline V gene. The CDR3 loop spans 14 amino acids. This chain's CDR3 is CAISEMDRGYERYF. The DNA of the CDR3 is TGTGCCATCAGTGAAATGGACAGGGGCTACGAGCGGTACTTC.

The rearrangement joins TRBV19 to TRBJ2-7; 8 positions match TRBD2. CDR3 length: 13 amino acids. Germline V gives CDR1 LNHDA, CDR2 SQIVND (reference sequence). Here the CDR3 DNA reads TGTGCTAGGAGCGGGAGAGCCACCTACGAGCAGTACTTC. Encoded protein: CARSGRATYEQYF.

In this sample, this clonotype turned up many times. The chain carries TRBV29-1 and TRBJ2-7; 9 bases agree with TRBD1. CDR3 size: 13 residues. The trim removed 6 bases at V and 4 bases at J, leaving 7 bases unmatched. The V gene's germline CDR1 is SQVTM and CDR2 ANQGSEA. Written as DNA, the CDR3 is TGCAGCGTCCAGACAGGGGGTCGATACGAGCAGTACTTC. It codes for CSVQTGGRYEQYF.

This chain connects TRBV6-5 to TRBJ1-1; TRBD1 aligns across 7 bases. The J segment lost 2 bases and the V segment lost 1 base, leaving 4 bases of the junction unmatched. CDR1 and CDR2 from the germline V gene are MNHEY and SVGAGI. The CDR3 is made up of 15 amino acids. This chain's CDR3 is CASSYYRGGNTEAFF. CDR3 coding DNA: TGTGCCAGCAGTTACTACAGGGGAGGTAACACTGAAGCTTTCTTT.

CDR3 sequence (DNA): TGTGCCAGCAGCTCCCGCGGGAGGCAGGGGGCCCTCAATGAGCAGTTCTTC. Its translation is CASSSRGRQGALNEQFF. This chain links TRBV7-2 with TRBJ2-7; TRBD1 or TRBD2 may be the D gene (8 bases each). The tail of the sequence fits TRBJ2-1 better, so the J call may be wrong. The CDR3 length is 17 residues. CDR1 is SGHTA and CDR2 is FQGNSA in the germline V gene.

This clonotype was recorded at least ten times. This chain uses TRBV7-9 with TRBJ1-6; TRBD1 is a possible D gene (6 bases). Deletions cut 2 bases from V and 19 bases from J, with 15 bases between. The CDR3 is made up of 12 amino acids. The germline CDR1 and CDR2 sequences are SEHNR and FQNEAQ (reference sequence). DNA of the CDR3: TGTGCCAGCAGCTTATTCGATCTTGGACAGCACTTT. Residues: CASSLFDLGQHF.

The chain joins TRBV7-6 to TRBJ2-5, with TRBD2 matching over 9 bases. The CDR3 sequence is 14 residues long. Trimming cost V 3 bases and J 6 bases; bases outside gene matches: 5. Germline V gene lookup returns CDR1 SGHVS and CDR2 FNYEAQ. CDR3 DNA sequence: TGTGCCAGCAGCTTCGGGCTAGCGGGGCAGACCCAGTACTTC. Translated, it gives CASSFGLAGQTQYF.

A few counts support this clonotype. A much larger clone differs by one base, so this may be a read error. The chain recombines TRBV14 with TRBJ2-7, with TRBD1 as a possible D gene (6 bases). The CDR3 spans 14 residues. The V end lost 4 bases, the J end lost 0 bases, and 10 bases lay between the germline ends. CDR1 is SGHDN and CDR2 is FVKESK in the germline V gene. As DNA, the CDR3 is TGTGCCAGCAGCCGGGACACCAGCTCCTACGAGCAGTACTTC. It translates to CASSRDTSSYEQYF.

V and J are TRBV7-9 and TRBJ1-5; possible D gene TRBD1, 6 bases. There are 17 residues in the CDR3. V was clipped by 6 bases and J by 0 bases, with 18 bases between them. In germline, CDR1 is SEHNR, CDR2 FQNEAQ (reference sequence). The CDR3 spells CASRMAPGHDSNQPQHF. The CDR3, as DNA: TGTGCCAGCAGAATGGCGCCGGGACACGATAGCAATCAGCCCCAGCATTTT.

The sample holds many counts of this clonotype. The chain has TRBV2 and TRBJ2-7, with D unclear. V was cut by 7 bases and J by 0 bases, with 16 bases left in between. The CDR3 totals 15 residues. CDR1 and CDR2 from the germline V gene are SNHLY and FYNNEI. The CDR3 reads CASTAVPSGSYEQYF. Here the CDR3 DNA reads TGTGCCAGCACTGCAGTTCCAAGTGGCTCCTACGAGCAGTACTTC.

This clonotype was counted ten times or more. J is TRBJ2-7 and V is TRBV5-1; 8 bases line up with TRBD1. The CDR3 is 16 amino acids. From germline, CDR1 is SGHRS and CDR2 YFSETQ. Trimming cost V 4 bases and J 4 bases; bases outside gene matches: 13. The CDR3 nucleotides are TGCGCCAGCAGCCCGCGACAGGGGCAGGCAGGTTACGAGCAGTACTTC. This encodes CASSPRQGQAGYEQYF.

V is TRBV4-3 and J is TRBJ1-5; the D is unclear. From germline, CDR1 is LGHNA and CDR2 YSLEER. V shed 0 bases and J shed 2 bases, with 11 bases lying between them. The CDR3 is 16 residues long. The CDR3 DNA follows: TGCGCCAGCAGCCAAGATTACCAGGTCGGCAATCAGCCCCAGCATTTT. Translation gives CASSQDYQVGNQPQHF.

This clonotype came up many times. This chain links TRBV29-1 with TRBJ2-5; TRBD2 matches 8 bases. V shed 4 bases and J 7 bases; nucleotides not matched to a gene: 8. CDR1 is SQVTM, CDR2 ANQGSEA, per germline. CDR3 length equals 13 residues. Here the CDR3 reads CSVGGGQARTQYF. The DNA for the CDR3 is TGCAGCGTTGGCGGGGGGCAAGCAAGGACCCAGTACTTC.

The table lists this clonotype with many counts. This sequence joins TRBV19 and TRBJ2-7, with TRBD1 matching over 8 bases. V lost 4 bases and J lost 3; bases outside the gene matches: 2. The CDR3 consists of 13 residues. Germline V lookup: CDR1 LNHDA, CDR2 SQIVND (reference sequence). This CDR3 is CASSRQGIYEQYF. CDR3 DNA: TGTGCCAGTAGTAGACAGGGGATCTACGAGCAGTACTTC.

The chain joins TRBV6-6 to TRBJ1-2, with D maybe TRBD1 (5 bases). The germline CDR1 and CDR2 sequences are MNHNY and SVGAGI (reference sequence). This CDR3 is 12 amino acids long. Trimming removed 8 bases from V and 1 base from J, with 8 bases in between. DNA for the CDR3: TGTGCCAGCGGGACCCTTAACTATGGCTACACCTTC. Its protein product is CASGTLNYGYTF.

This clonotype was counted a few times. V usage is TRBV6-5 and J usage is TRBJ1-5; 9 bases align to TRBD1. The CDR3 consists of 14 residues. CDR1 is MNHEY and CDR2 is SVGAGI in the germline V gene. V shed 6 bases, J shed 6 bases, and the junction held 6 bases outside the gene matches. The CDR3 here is CASRPDRGSQPQHF. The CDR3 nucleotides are TGTGCCAGCAGACCTGACAGGGGGAGTCAGCCCCAGCATTTT.

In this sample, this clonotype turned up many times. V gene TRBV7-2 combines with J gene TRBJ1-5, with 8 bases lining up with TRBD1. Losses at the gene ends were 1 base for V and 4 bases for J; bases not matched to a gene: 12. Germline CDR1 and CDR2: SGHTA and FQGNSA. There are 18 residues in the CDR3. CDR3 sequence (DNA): TGTGCCAGCAGCTTAGGATGGGGGACAGGAGGGGAGAATCAGCCCCAGCATTTT. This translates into CASSLGWGTGGENQPQHF.

CDR3 in DNA: TGTGCCAGCAGCTTGCGTGGGACAGGGGACTGGCGTCAGCCCCAGTACTTC. Translation gives CASSLRGTGDWRQPQYF. The chain links TRBV7-2 to TRBJ2-5; 10 positions match TRBD1. J lost 9 bases, V lost 3 bases, and 16 bases had no gene match. CDR1 is SGHTA, CDR2 FQGNSA, per germline. The CDR3 covers 17 residues.

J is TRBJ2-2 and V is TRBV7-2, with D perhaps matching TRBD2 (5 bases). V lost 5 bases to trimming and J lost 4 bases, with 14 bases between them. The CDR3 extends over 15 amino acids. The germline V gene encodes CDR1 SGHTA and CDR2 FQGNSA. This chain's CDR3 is CASSTGLRRTGELFF. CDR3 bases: TGTGCCAGCAGCACCGGACTCCGGCGCACCGGGGAGCTGTTTTTT.

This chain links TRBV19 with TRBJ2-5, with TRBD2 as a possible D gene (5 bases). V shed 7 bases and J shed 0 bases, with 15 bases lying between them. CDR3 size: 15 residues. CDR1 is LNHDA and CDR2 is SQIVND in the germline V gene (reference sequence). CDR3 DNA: TGTGCCAGTACCCTCGAACTAGGGTACCAAGAGACCCAGTACTTC. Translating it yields CASTLELGYQETQYF. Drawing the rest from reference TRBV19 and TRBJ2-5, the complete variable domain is DGGITQSPKYLFRKEGQNVTLSCEQNLNHDAMYWYRQDPGQGLRLIYYSQIVNDFQKGDIAEGYSVSREKKESFPLTVTSAQKNPTAFYLCASTLELGYQETQYFGPGTRLLVL.

CDR3 residues: CASSEAGRFGYTF. The CDR3 DNA reads TGTGCCAGCAGTGAGGCAGGGAGGTTCGGCTACACCTTC. The chain uses TRBV2 and TRBJ1-2; D is possibly TRBD1 (5 bases). Germline lookup yields CDR1 SNHLY and CDR2 FYNNEI. The V end lost 3 bases, the J end lost 8 bases, and 13 bases lay between the germline ends. The CDR3 has 13 amino acids.

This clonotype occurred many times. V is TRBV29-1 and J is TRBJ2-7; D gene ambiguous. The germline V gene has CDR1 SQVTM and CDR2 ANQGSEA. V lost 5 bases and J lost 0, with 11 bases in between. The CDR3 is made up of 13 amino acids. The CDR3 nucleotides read TGCAGCGTTCGCAGGCCCACCTCCTACGAGCAGTACTTC. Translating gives CSVRRPTSYEQYF.